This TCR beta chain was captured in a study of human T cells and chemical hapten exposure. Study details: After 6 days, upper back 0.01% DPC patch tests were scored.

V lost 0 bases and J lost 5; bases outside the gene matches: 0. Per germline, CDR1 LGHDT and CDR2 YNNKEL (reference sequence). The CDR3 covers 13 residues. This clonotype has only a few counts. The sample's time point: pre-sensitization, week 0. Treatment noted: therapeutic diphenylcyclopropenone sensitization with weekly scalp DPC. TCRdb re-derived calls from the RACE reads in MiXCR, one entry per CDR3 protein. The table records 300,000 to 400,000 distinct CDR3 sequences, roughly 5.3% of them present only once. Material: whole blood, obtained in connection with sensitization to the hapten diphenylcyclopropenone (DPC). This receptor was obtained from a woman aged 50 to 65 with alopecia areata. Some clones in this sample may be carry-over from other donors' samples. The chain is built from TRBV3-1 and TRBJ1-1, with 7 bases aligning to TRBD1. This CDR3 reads CASSQETGTEAFF. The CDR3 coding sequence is TGTGCCAGCAGCCAAGAGACAGGGACTGAAGCTTTCTTT. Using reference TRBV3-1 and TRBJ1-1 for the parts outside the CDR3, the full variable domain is DTAVSQTPKYLVTQMGNDKSIKCEQNLGHDTMYWYKQDSKKFLKIMFSYNNKELIINETVPNRFSPKSPDKAHLNLHINSLELGDSAVYFCASSQETGTEAFFGQGTRLTVV.